The 23 T cell receptor beta chains below were found in one sample sequenced in a study of CD8+ T cells in alopecia areata. Following RNA extraction, reverse transcription yielded cDNA that acted as the sequencing template. Profiling relied on immunoSEQ multiplex PCR, and the TCRdb table lists in-frame clones only, not all of them. The sample lists roughly 20,000 clones; roughly two thirds were seen once. CD4+ cells of several patients were further sorted as CD25+CD127-. Sequencing was carried out using CD4+ Tregs sorted from blood. All receptors derive from a human donor with alopecia areata.

The chain joins TRBV6-1 to TRBJ1-1; D gene unclear. The V gene lost 7 bases and the J gene lost 1 base, with 10 bases spanning the gap. Germline CDR1 is MNHNS and CDR2 is SASEGT. This CDR3 contains 13 residues. DNA for the CDR3: TGTGCCAGCATGTCGCCAGGGAACACTGAAGCTTTCTTT. Protein: CASMSPGNTEAFF.

CDR3 loop: CASSLGPGDEQFF. Here the CDR3 DNA reads TGTGCCAGCAGCTTGGGGCCAGGAGATGAGCAGTTCTTC. This rearrangement joins TRBV5-4 to TRBJ2-1; D is undetermined. Germline V gives CDR1 SGHNT, CDR2 YYREEE (reference sequence). The CDR3 is 13 amino acids. Trimming pared 0 bases from V and 8 bases from J, leaving 9 bases between.

The chain combines TRBV6-6 with TRBJ1-1; D remains unclear. The V and J ends lost 5 bases and 1 base respectively, with 14 bases between them. Germline lookup yields CDR1 MNHNY and CDR2 SVGAGI (reference sequence). The CDR3 sequence is 15 residues long. The CDR3 bases are TGTGCCAGCAGTACAGCCCAAGTTTCGAACACTGAAGCTTTCTTT. It specifies CASSTAQVSNTEAFF.

The chain couples TRBV7-9 to TRBJ2-2; D is unclear. This CDR3 comprises 17 residues. Between the trimmed V and J ends, which lost 5 bases and 2 bases, there was a span of 18 bases. CDR1 and CDR2 from the germline V gene are SEHNR and FQNEAQ (reference sequence). For the CDR3, the DNA is TGTGCCAGCAGCCCTTTCGGCGACCGGGCAAACACCGGGGAGCTGTTTTTT. Protein sequence: CASSPFGDRANTGELFF.

J is TRBJ1-2 and V is TRBV29-1, with D hard to call. Per germline, CDR1 SQVTM and CDR2 ANQGSEA. Trimming removed 5 bases at V and 3 bases at J, with 19 bases between. The CDR3 contains 15 residues. CDR3 loop: CSVPILGSSDYGYTF. CDR3 nucleotide sequence: TGCAGCGTTCCCATCCTAGGGTCTTCGGACTATGGCTACACCTTC.

This chain connects TRBV14 to TRBJ2-5; D is possibly TRBD1 (5 bases). The end of the DNA fits TRBJ2-7 better, so the J call may be wrong. This CDR3 contains 12 residues. Germline CDR1 SGHDN, CDR2 FVKESK. The CDR3 DNA reads TGTGCCAGCAGCCCAGGGTCCCACGAGCAGTACTTC. It is translated as CASSPGSHEQYF.

This clone was observed a few times. The chain has TRBV2 and TRBJ2-2; D is possibly TRBD2 (6 bases). The CDR3 has 13 residues. V lost 8 bases and J 4 bases, leaving 11 bases between the germline ends. In germline, CDR1 is SNHLY, CDR2 FYNNEI. The CDR3 loop reads CASGRGTTGELFF. Here the CDR3 DNA reads TGTGCCAGCGGGCGGGGTACCACCGGGGAGCTGTTTTTT.

The chain joins TRBV28 to TRBJ2-7; TRBD2 matches 10 bases. The CDR3 is made up of 14 amino acids. The V segment lost 2 bases and the J segment 7 bases; nucleotides outside the gene matches: 5. Germline V gives CDR1 MDHEN, CDR2 SYDVKM. CDR3 sequence: CASSLLAGVREQYF. CDR3 in DNA: TGTGCCAGCAGTTTACTAGCGGGGGTGCGTGAGCAGTACTTC. Supplemented by reference TRBV28 and TRBJ2-7, the full variable domain reads DVKVTQSSRYLVKRTGEKVFLECVQDMDHENMFWYRQDPGLGLRLIYFSYDVKMKEKGDIPEGYSVSREKKERFSLILESASTNQTSMYLCASSLLAGVREQYFGPGTRLTVT.

V is TRBV29-1 and J is TRBJ2-7; the D call may be TRBD1 or TRBD2 (5 bases each). Trimming took 4 bases from V and 5 from J, leaving 18 bases between them. CDR3 length equals 14 residues. CDR1 and CDR2 (germline): SQVTM, ANQGSEA. DNA for the CDR3: TGCAGCGTTGTGGGGGTGCCCACGGGTCACGAGCAGTACTTC. Translated, it gives CSVVGVPTGHEQYF.

The V gene is TRBV4-1, the J gene TRBJ2-3, with D hard to call. V shed 0 bases and J shed 6 bases, with 10 bases lying between them. This CDR3 comprises 14 residues. CDR1 MGHRA and CDR2 YSYEKL come from the germline V gene. The CDR3 nucleotides read TGCGCCAGCAGCCAAGATCATTCCGGGGATACGCAGTATTTT. Its translation is CASSQDHSGDTQYF.

The chain uses TRBV11-3 and TRBJ2-1; TRBD2 might be the D (6 bases). The CDR3 is 13 amino acids. Trimming stripped 4 bases from V and 6 bases from J, with 10 bases between. Germline CDR1 SGHNT, CDR2 YENEEA. CDR3: CASSSQRANEQFF. The CDR3 region has the DNA TGTGCCAGCAGCTCTCAGCGGGCCAATGAGCAGTTCTTC.

Only a few counts were recorded for this clone. This chain uses TRBV5-4 with TRBJ2-3, with unresolved D. Germline CDR1 is SGHNT and CDR2 is YYREEE (reference sequence). This CDR3 has 16 amino acids. V was cut by 4 bases and J by 1 base, with 16 bases left in between. CDR3 in amino acids: CASSADPGVRTDTQYF. In DNA form, the CDR3 reads TGTGCCAGCAGCGCTGATCCCGGAGTTCGCACAGATACGCAGTATTTT.

The chain links TRBV28 to TRBJ2-7; D is perhaps TRBD1 (6 bases). The CDR3 runs 17 residues. The germline gives CDR1 MDHEN, CDR2 SYDVKM. V was shortened by 7 bases and J by 2 bases, with 24 bases between the two germline ends. DNA for the CDR3: TGTGCCAGCATCCCACCGAGGGGCAGGGGTAAGCCCTACGAGCAGTACTTC. Translated, it gives CASIPPRGRGKPYEQYF.

The rearrangement uses TRBV5-1 and TRBJ2-1; D is unresolved. CDR1 is SGHRS, CDR2 YFSETQ, per germline. This CDR3 has 12 amino acids. V lost 1 base and J 5 bases, leaving 4 bases between the germline ends. The CDR3 sequence is CASSLFNNEQFF. The CDR3 DNA reads as TGCGCCAGCAGCTTGTTTAACAATGAGCAGTTCTTC. The full variable domain, rest sourced from reference TRBV5-1 and TRBJ2-1, is KAGVTQTPRYLIKTRGQQVTLSCSPISGHRSVSWYQQTPGQGLQFLFEYFSETQRNKGNFPGRFSGRQFSNSRSEMNVSTLELGDSALYLCASSLFNNEQFFGPGTRLTVL.

The chain uses TRBV7-2 and TRBJ1-2; 8 positions agree with TRBD1. The CDR3 is 14 residues long. With 2 bases clipped from V and 8 bases from J, the junction kept 7 bases outside the gene matches. CDR1 is SGHTA and CDR2 is FQGNSA in the germline V gene. The CDR3 is CASSLLGRGQGYTF. As DNA, the CDR3 is TGTGCCAGCAGCTTATTGGGCAGGGGGCAAGGCTACACCTTC. Supplemented by reference TRBV7-2 and TRBJ1-2, the full variable domain reads GAGVSQSPSNKVTEKGKDVELRCDPISGHTALYWYRQSLGQGLEFLIYFQGNSAPDKSGLPSDRFSAERTGGSVSTLTIQRTQQEDSAVYLCASSLLGRGQGYTFGSGTRLTVV.

This clone was seen once. The genes are TRBV7-8 and TRBJ1-6, with a weak D call TRBD1 (5 bases). In germline, CDR1 is SGHVS, CDR2 FQNEAQ. V dropped 4 bases and J dropped 6 bases, with 13 bases sitting between them. This CDR3 has 15 residues. CDR3 sequence reads: CASSSPTGPNSPLHF. The CDR3 nucleotides read TGTGCCAGCAGCTCCCCTACAGGCCCTAATTCACCCCTCCACTTT.

The chain has TRBV7-9 and TRBJ2-1, with a possible D match to TRBD1 (5 bases). With 5 bases removed from V and 10 bases from J, the gap between germline ends came to 15 bases. The CDR3 extends over 13 amino acids. Germline assignment: CDR1 SEHNR and CDR2 FQNEAQ (reference sequence). CDR3 sequence reads: CASSPRLRGEQFF. The CDR3 coding sequence is TGTGCCAGCAGCCCCCGTCTTAGGGGCGAGCAGTTCTTC. Full variable domain (remainder filled in from reference TRBV7-9 and TRBJ2-1): DTGVSQNPRHKITKRGQNVTFRCDPISEHNRLYWYRQTLGQGPEFLTYFQNEAQLEKSRLLSDRFSAERPKGSFSTLEIQRTEQGDSAMYLCASSPRLRGEQFFGPGTRLTVL.

J is TRBJ2-1 and V is TRBV7-9; a weak D match, TRBD2 (6 bases). Germline loops: CDR1 SEHNR, CDR2 FQNEAQ (reference sequence). CDR3 length: 16 amino acids. The V end was cut by 2 bases, the J end by 6 bases, with 17 bases between. The CDR3 is CASSLSGGVIINEQFF. DNA for the CDR3: TGTGCCAGCAGCTTATCTGGCGGGGTAATAATCAATGAGCAGTTCTTC.

This chain uses TRBV11-3 with TRBJ2-5; 10 bases agree with TRBD1. Matching the DNA end better, TRBJ2-7 makes the J call doubtful. Per germline, CDR1 SGHNT and CDR2 YENEEA. The CDR3 runs to 14 residues. The CDR3 DNA reads as TGTGCCAGCAGCCCTCGGACAGGGGGCTACGAGCAGTACTTC. Residues: CASSPRTGGYEQYF.

V and J are TRBV5-1 and TRBJ1-2, with D unresolved. Germline V gives CDR1 SGHRS, CDR2 YFSETQ. V was cut by 3 bases and J by 4 bases, with 10 bases left in between. The CDR3 totals 13 residues. For the CDR3, the DNA is TGCGCCAGCAGCTCCGTCTACTCCTATGGCTACACCTTC. Translation: CASSSVYSYGYTF.

The chain is built from TRBV7-9 and TRBJ2-5; a possible D gene is TRBD1 (6 bases). CDR3 length: 13 residues. Looked up from germline, CDR1 is SEHNR and CDR2 is FQNEAQ (reference sequence). Trimming cost V 5 bases and J 7 bases, with 14 bases left between them. As DNA, the CDR3 is TGTGCCAGCAGCACACAGGGATCGGGGACCCAGTACTTC. This translates into CASSTQGSGTQYF.

This clone was seen a few times. The V call is TRBV7-2, the J call TRBJ2-5; TRBD2 aligns across 7 bases. Germline lookup yields CDR1 SGHTA and CDR2 FQGNSA. The CDR3 has 16 residues. With 5 bases clipped from V and 1 base from J, the junction kept 10 bases outside the gene matches. Here the CDR3 reads CASSPLSGASQETQYF. The CDR3 DNA is TGTGCCAGCAGCCCCCTGAGCGGGGCCTCCCAAGAGACCCAGTACTTC.

This clone was seen more than once but under ten times. J is TRBJ2-7 and V is TRBV7-2, with D hard to call. This CDR3 is built from 13 residues. Germline values: CDR1 SGHTA, CDR2 FQGNSA. V gave up 2 bases and J gave up 3 bases, with 8 bases separating them. The CDR3 nucleotides are TGTGCCAGCAGCTTACAGTCTGGCTACGAGCAGTACTTC. Translated, it gives CASSLQSGYEQYF.